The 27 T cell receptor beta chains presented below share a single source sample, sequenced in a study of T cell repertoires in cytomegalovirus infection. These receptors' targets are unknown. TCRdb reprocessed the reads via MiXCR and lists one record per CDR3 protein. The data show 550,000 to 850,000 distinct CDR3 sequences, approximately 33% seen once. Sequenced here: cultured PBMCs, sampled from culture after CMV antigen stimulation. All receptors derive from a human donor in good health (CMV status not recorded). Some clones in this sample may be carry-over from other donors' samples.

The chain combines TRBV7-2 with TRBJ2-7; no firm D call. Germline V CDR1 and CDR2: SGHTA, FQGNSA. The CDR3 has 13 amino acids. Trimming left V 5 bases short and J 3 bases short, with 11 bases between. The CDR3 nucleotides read TGTGCCAGCAGCCGTGCGGAGTTCTACGAGCAGTACTTC. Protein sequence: CASSRAEFYEQYF.

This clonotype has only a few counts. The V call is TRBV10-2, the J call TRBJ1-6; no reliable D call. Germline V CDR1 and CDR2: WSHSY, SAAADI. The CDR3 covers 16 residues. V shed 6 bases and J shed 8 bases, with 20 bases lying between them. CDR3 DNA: TGCGCCAGCAGACCCCCTTCGCCGGGGTTACATTCACCCCTCCACTTT. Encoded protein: CASRPPSPGLHSPLHF.

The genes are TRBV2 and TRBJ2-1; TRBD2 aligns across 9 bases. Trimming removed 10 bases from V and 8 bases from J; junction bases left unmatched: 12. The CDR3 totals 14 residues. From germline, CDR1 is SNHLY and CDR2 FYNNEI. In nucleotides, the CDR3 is TGTGCCACCCCGGCGGGGGGGGCCGAAGATGAGCAGTTCTTC. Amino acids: CATPAGGAEDEQFF.

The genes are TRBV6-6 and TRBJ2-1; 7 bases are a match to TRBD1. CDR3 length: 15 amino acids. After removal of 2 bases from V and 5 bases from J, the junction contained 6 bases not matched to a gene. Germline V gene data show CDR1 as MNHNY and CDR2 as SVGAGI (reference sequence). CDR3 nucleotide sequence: TGTGCCAGCAGTTACGGGACAGACTATAACAATGAGCAGTTCTTC. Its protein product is CASSYGTDYNNEQFF.

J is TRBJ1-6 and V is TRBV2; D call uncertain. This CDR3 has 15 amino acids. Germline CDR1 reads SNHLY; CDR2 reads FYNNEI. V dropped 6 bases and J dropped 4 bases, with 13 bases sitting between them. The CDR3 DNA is TGTGCCAGCAGGGCCTCCAGGAGTTATAATTCACCCCTCCACTTT. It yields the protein CASRASRSYNSPLHF.

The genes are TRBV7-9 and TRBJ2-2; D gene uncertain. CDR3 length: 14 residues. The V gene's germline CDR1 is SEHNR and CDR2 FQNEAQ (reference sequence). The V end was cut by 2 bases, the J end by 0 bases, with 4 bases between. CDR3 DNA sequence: TGTGCCAGCAGCTTATGGACGAACACCGGGGAGCTGTTTTTT. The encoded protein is CASSLWTNTGELFF.

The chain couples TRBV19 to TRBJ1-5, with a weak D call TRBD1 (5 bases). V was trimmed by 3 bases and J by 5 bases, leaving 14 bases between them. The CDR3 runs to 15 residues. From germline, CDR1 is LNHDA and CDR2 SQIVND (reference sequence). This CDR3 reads CASSMVSGFDQPQHF. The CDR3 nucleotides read TGTGCCAGTAGTATGGTTTCAGGGTTCGATCAGCCCCAGCATTTT.

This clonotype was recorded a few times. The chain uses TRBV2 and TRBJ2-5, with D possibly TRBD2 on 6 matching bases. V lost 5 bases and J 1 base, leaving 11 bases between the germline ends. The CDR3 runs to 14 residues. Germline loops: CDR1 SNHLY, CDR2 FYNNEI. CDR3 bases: TGTGCCAGCAGTACTAGCCGGACCCAAGAGACCCAGTACTTC. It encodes CASSTSRTQETQYF.

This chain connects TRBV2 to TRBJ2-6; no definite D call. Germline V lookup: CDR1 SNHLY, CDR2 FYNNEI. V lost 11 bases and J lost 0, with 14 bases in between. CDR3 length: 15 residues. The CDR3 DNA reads TGTGCCCTCAAGGCTGAAACCTCTGGGGCCAACGTCCTGACTTTC. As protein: CALKAETSGANVLTF.

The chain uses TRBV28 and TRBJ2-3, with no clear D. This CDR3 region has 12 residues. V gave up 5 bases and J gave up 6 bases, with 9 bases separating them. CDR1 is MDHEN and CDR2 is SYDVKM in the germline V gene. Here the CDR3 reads CASSPLHDTQYF. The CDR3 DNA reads TGTGCCAGCAGTCCCCTACACGATACGCAGTATTTT.

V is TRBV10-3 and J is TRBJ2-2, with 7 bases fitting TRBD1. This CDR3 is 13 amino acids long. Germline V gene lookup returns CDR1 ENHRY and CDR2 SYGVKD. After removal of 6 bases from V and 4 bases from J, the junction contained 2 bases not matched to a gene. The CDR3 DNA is TGTGCCATCAGGGCAGGGGGCACCGGGGAGCTGTTTTTT. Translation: CAIRAGGTGELFF.

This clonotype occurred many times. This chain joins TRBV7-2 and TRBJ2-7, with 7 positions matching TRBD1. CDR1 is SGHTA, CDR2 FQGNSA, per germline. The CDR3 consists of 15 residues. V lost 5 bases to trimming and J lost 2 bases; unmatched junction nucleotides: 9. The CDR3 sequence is CASSVTGVSAYEQYF. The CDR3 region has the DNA TGTGCCAGCAGCGTTACAGGGGTCTCGGCCTACGAGCAGTACTTC.

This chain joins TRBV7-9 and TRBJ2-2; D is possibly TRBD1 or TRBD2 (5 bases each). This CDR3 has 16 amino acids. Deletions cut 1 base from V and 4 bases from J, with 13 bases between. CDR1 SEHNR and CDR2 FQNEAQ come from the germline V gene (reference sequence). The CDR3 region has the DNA TGTGCCAGCAGCTTAGTCCCCTCGGGGCTCACCGGGGAGCTGTTTTTT. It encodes CASSLVPSGLTGELFF.

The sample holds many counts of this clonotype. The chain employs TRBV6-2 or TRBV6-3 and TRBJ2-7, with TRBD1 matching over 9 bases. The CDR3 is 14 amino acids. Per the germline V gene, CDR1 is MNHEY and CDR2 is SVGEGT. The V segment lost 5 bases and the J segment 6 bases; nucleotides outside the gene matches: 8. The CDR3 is CASSRLTGGTEQYF. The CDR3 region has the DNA TGTGCCAGCAGTCGACTGACAGGGGGAACCGAGCAGTACTTC.

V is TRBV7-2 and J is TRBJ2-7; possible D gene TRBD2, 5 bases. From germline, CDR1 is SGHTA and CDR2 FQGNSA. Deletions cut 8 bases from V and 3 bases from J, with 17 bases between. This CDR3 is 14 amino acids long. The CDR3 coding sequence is TGTGCCAGCGTCAGAGCGGCTTGGGGCTACGAGCAGTACTTC. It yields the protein CASVRAAWGYEQYF.

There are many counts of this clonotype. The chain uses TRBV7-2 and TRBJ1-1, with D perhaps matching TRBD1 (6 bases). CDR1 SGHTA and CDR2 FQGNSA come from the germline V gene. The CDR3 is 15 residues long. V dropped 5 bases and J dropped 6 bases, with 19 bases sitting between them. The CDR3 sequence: CASSIPIVDRAEAFF. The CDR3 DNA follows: TGTGCCAGCAGCATACCAATCGTGGACAGAGCTGAAGCTTTCTTT.

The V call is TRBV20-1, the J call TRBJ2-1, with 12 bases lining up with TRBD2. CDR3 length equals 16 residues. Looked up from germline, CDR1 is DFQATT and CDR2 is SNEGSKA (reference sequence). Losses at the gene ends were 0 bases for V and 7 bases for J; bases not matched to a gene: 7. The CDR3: CSARDGGLAGGNEQFF. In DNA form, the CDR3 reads TGCAGTGCTAGAGATGGTGGCCTAGCGGGGGGGAATGAGCAGTTCTTC.

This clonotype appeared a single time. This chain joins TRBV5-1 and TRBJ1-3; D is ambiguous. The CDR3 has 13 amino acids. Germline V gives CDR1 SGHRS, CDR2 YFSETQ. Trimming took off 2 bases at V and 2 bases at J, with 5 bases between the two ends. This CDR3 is CASSFAAGNTIYF. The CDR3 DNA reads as TGCGCCAGCAGCTTCGCGGCTGGAAACACCATATATTTT.

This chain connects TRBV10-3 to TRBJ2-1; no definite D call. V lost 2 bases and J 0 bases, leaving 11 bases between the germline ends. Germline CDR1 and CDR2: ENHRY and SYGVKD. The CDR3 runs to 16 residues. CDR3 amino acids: CAISETRTSSYNEQFF. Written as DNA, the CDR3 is TGTGCCATCAGTGAGACCAGAACCAGCTCCTACAATGAGCAGTTCTTC.

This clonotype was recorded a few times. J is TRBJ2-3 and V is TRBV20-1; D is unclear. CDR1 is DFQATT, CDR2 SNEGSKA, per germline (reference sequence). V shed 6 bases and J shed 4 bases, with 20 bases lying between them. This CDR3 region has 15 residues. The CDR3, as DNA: TGCAGTGCCCCCATGCGTCGCTCGGTATCAGATACGCAGTATTTT. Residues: CSAPMRRSVSDTQYF.

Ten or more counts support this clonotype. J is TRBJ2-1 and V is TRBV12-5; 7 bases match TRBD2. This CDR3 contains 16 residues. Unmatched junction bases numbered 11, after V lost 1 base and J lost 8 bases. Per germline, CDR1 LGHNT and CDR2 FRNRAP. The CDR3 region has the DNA TGTGCTAGTGGTTTGGGACGGACTAGAGATTCCGATGAGCAGTTCTTC. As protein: CASGLGRTRDSDEQFF.

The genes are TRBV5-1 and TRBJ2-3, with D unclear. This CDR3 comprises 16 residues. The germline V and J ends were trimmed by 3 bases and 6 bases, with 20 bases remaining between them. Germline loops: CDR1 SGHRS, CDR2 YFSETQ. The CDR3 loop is CASSSTSAVRRDTQYF. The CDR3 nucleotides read TGCGCCAGCAGCTCTACGTCGGCAGTCCGTCGGGATACGCAGTATTTT.

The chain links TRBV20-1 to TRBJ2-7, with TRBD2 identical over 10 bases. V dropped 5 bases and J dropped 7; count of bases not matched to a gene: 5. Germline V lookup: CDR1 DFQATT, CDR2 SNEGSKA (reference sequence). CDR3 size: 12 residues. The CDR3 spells CSASGLAWEQYF. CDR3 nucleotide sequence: TGCAGTGCTTCGGGACTAGCGTGGGAGCAGTACTTC.

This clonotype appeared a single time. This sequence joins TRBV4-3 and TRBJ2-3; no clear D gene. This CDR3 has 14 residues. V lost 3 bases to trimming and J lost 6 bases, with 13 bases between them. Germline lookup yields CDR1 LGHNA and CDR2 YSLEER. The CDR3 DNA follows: TGCGCCAGCAGCCAGCGTGTCTGGGGTGATACGCAGTATTTT. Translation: CASSQRVWGDTQYF.

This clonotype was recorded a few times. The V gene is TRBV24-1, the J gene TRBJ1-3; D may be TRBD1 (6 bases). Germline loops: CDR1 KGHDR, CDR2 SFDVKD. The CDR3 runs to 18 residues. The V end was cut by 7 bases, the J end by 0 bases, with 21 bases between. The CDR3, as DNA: TGTGCCACCAGCGATGGCCCCGGACAGTACCTCTCTGGAAACACCATATATTTT. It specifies CATSDGPGQYLSGNTIYF.

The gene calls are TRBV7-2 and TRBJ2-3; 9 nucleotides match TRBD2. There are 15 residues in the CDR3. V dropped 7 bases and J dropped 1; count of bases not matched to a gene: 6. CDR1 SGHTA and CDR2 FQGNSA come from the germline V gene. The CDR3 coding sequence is TGTGCCAGCACCCGCAGACTAGCGGGCACAGATACGCAGTATTTT. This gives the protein CASTRRLAGTDTQYF.

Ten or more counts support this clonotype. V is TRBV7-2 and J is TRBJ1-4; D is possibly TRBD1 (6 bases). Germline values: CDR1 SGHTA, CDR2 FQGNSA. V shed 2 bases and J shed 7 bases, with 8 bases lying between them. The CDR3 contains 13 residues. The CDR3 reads CASSLQGSEKLFF. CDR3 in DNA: TGTGCCAGCAGCTTACAGGGGAGTGAAAAACTGTTTTTT.